What follows are 26 T cell receptor beta chains derived from one specimen sequenced in a study of blood T cell repertoires in COVID-19. Profiling relied on immunoSEQ multiplex PCR, and the TCRdb table lists in-frame clones only, not all of them. The table has 140,000 to 150,000 clones, roughly 90% seen once. Sequenced: peripheral blood. The source is a human donor in a cohort sampled during active COVID-19.

The chain uses TRBV7-9 and TRBJ2-7; D is uncertain. Germline V gives CDR1 SEHNR, CDR2 FQNEAQ (reference sequence). Trimming shortened V by 0 bases and J by 4 bases, and 10 bases separated the two germline ends. The CDR3 loop spans 14 amino acids. The CDR3 nucleotides are TGTGCCAGCAGCTTAGCACCCAGTCCGTACGAGCAGTACTTC. This encodes CASSLAPSPYEQYF.

CDR3 DNA sequence: TGTGCCAGTAGTTATACCGGGACAGGGTCACCCCTCCACTTT. Its translation: CASSYTGTGSPLHF. The chain is built from TRBV19 and TRBJ1-6; 9 nucleotides match TRBD1. CDR1 and CDR2 (germline): LNHDA, SQIVND (reference sequence). Germline trimming cut 5 bases from V and 10 bases from J; bases unmatched to any gene: 6. The CDR3 sequence is 14 residues long. The whole variable domain, filled in from reference TRBV19 and TRBJ1-6, reads DGGITQSPKYLFRKEGQNVTLSCEQNLNHDAMYWYRQDPGQGLRLIYYSQIVNDFQKGDIAEGYSVSREKKESFPLTVTSAQKNPTAFYLCASSYTGTGSPLHFGNGTRLTVT.

The CDR3 sequence: CASSFYFGNTEAFF. The CDR3 DNA reads TGTGCCAGCAGCTTTTATTTTGGCAACACTGAAGCTTTCTTT. The chain combines TRBV7-2 with TRBJ1-1; D gene ambiguous. The germline CDR1 and CDR2 sequences are SGHTA and FQGNSA. There are 14 residues in the CDR3. V dropped 3 bases and J dropped 2 bases, with 10 bases sitting between them.

This sequence joins TRBV28 and TRBJ1-2; 7 nucleotides line up with TRBD1. After removal of 7 bases from V and 5 bases from J, the junction contained 7 bases not matched to a gene. Germline lookup yields CDR1 MDHEN and CDR2 SYDVKM. The CDR3 loop spans 13 amino acids. The DNA of the CDR3 is TGTGCCAGCAATCGACAGGGAGGTTATGGCTACACCTTC. It codes for CASNRQGGYGYTF.

This chain connects TRBV18 to TRBJ2-7, with D unclear. V dropped 0 bases and J dropped 3 bases, with 15 bases sitting between them. Germline V lookup: CDR1 KGHSH, CDR2 LQKENI. This CDR3 is built from 16 residues. This chain's CDR3 is CASSPPPSGSVYEQYF. As DNA, the CDR3 is TGTGCCAGCTCACCACCCCCTTCCGGGTCGGTCTACGAGCAGTACTTC.

The genes are TRBV4-3 and TRBJ1-5; D remains unclear. CDR3 length equals 17 residues. In germline, CDR1 is LGHNA, CDR2 YSLEER. The V gene lost 0 bases and the J gene lost 3 bases, with 15 bases spanning the gap. The CDR3 spells CASSQEYSLQFNQPQHF. DNA of the CDR3: TGCGCCAGCAGCCAAGAGTACAGTCTCCAGTTCAATCAGCCCCAGCATTTT.

J is TRBJ1-1 and V is TRBV2; 10 positions match TRBD1. The CDR3 totals 16 residues. The germline CDR1 and CDR2 sequences are SNHLY and FYNNEI. J was trimmed by 1 base and V by 6 bases; bases with no gene match: 8. The CDR3 DNA reads as TGTGCCAGCAGGCCGACAGGGGGCGCATGGAACACTGAAGCTTTCTTT. Translation: CASRPTGGAWNTEAFF.

The rearrangement joins TRBV6-1 to TRBJ2-7, with 7 bases identical to TRBD2. V dropped 1 base and J dropped 0; count of bases not matched to a gene: 3. The CDR3 contains 15 residues. From germline, CDR1 is MNHNS and CDR2 SASEGT. CDR3 in DNA: TGTGCCAGCAGTGAAGACGCGGGGGACTCCTACGAGCAGTACTTC. This sequence encodes CASSEDAGDSYEQYF.

This chain connects TRBV2 to TRBJ1-2; TRBD1 agrees at 10 bases. Germline values: CDR1 SNHLY, CDR2 FYNNEI. This CDR3 spans 14 amino acids. V lost 6 bases and J lost 5; bases outside the gene matches: 6. This CDR3 reads CASSSGQGVYGYTF. As DNA, the CDR3 is TGTGCCAGCAGCAGCGGACAGGGGGTATATGGCTACACCTTC.

The chain recombines TRBV19 with TRBJ2-7; possibly TRBD1 for D (5 bases). This CDR3 has 14 amino acids. CDR1 and CDR2 (germline): LNHDA, SQIVND (reference sequence). The ends were cut back, 6 bases at V and 4 bases at J, with 16 bases in the middle. The CDR3 here is CASSQDSLGYEQYF. The CDR3 DNA sequence: TGTGCCAGTAGCCAAGACAGCCTGGGTTACGAGCAGTACTTC.

A word on this clone: The limits of the CDR3 on the DNA are not certain, so only TCRdb's listed CDR3 is given. V and J are TRBV7-2 and TRBJ1-4; the table's D gene call, TRBD1, was not cross checked with the DNA. In germline, CDR1 is SGHTA, CDR2 FQGNSA. The CDR3 extends over 14 residues, inclusive of both ends. The CDR3 here is CASTSEQGDEKLFF.

V usage is TRBV4-3 and J usage is TRBJ2-7; 9 bases fit TRBD1. This CDR3 comprises 15 residues. J was trimmed by 3 bases and V by 4 bases; bases with no gene match: 7. Germline CDR1 LGHNA, CDR2 YSLEER. The DNA for the CDR3 is TGCGCCAGCAGCCGAGGGACAGGGCGAGGCTACGAGCAGTACTTC. It translates to CASSRGTGRGYEQYF.

Only one count was recorded for this clone. The J gene is TRBJ1-1, the V gene TRBV27; D is unresolved. With 6 bases removed from V and 8 bases from J, the gap between germline ends came to 25 bases. In germline, CDR1 is MNHEY, CDR2 SMNVEV (reference sequence). This CDR3 has 16 residues. This CDR3 reads CASSPIRAEGRREAFF. In nucleotides, the CDR3 is TGTGCCAGCAGCCCGATAAGGGCCGAAGGGAGGCGGGAAGCTTTCTTT.

The chain joins TRBV5-5 to TRBJ1-2; 9 positions agree with TRBD1. After removal of 2 bases from V and 4 bases from J, the junction contained 9 bases not matched to a gene. The CDR3 consists of 16 residues. Per germline, CDR1 SGHKS and CDR2 YYEKEE (reference sequence). CDR3 DNA sequence: TGTGCCAGCAGCTTATCCGGACAGGGGCCTCCCTATGGCTACACCTTC. Protein sequence: CASSLSGQGPPYGYTF.

This chain connects TRBV3-1 (or the pseudogene TRBV3-2) to TRBJ1-5; D unclear. CDR3 size: 14 residues. The germline V and J ends were trimmed by 2 bases and 0 bases, with 5 bases remaining between them. Germline lookup yields CDR1 LGHDT and CDR2 YNNKEL (reference sequence). DNA for the CDR3: TGTGCCAGCAGCCAACAGGTTAGCAATCAGCCCCAGCATTTT. Amino acids: CASSQQVSNQPQHF.

The chain has TRBV4-1 and TRBJ1-5; D remains ambiguous. The germline V gene encodes CDR1 MGHRA and CDR2 YSYEKL. V shed 1 base and J shed 5 bases, with 15 bases lying between them. The CDR3 has 16 residues. CDR3 in amino acids: CASSQARRPEDQPQHF. The CDR3 DNA is TGCGCCAGCAGCCAAGCCCGGCGCCCCGAGGATCAGCCCCAGCATTTT.

This clone turned up a few times. The CDR3 loop reads CAWSASPYEQYF. The CDR3 nucleotides read TGTGCCTGGAGCGCGAGCCCCTACGAGCAGTACTTC. The chain recombines TRBV30 with TRBJ2-7; D is uncertain. Trimming stripped 3 bases from V and 2 bases from J, with 8 bases between. The CDR3 has 12 residues. Germline V gene data show CDR1 as GTSNPN and CDR2 as SVGIG (reference sequence).

The V and J genes are TRBV5-1 and TRBJ2-1; 14 bases agree with TRBD2. The CDR3 consists of 16 residues. V dropped 3 bases and J dropped 8; count of bases not matched to a gene: 7. The germline V gene has CDR1 SGHRS and CDR2 YFSETQ. The CDR3, as DNA: TGCGCCAGCAGCTATGGAGGGACTAGCGGGAGATATGAGCAGTTCTTC. This gives the protein CASSYGGTSGRYEQFF.

This clone is medium-sized (0.01 to 0.1%) within its sample. V gene TRBV2 combines with J gene TRBJ1-4, with TRBD1 as a possible D gene (5 bases). Germline V gene data show CDR1 as SNHLY and CDR2 as FYNNEI. The CDR3 is made up of 16 amino acids. Deletions cut 1 base from V and 7 bases from J, with 16 bases between. The CDR3 nucleotides read TGTGCCAGCAGTGAAGACGGCCAGGGAACGGGTGAAAAACTGTTTTTT. Amino acid sequence: CASSEDGQGTGEKLFF.

V gene TRBV27 combines with J gene TRBJ1-5; maybe TRBD1 (5 bases). V lost 6 bases to trimming and J lost 0 bases, with 12 bases between them. Germline V gene lookup returns CDR1 MNHEY and CDR2 SMNVEV (reference sequence). The CDR3 runs to 15 residues. CDR3 sequence (DNA): TGTGCCAGCAGACAGGAAGTCAATAGCAATCAGCCCCAGCATTTT. Translating gives CASRQEVNSNQPQHF.

The chain uses TRBV5-6 and TRBJ1-1, with D unresolved. This CDR3 contains 16 residues. The germline gives CDR1 SGHDT, CDR2 YYEEEE. Trimming shortened V by 1 base and J by 1 base, and 14 bases separated the two germline ends. CDR3 sequence: CASSLLEGRWNTEAFF. The CDR3, as DNA: TGTGCCAGCAGCTTGCTGGAGGGCAGATGGAACACTGAAGCTTTCTTT.

V usage is TRBV27 and J usage is TRBJ1-1; D gene ambiguous. Per germline, CDR1 MNHEY and CDR2 SMNVEV (reference sequence). The CDR3 spans 14 residues. The V and J ends lost 6 bases and 6 bases respectively, with 17 bases between them. The CDR3 nucleotides read TGTGCCAGCAGCCGACGGGGAGGGATTGCTGAAGCTTTCTTT. This encodes CASSRRGGIAEAFF.

This sequence joins TRBV19 and TRBJ1-2; 9 nucleotides align to TRBD1. CDR1 is LNHDA and CDR2 is SQIVND in the germline V gene (reference sequence). The CDR3 runs 16 residues. The junction had 13 bases not matched to a gene; V was cut back by 7 bases and J by 4 bases. CDR3 coding DNA: TGTGCCAGTATCCCCTCGGGACAGGGAAGGGGCTATGGCTACACCTTC. Translated, it gives CASIPSGQGRGYGYTF.

This rearrangement joins TRBV5-6 to TRBJ2-3; TRBD2 matches 10 bases. Per the germline V gene, CDR1 is SGHDT and CDR2 is YYEEEE. Trimming cost V 3 bases and J 4 bases; bases outside gene matches: 2. CDR3 length: 14 amino acids. The CDR3 bases are TGTGCCAGCAGCTCTAGCGGGGGATCAGATACGCAGTATTTT. Its translation: CASSSSGGSDTQYF.

The V and J genes are TRBV27 and TRBJ1-4, with a tentative D call TRBD1 (5 bases). CDR3 length equals 15 residues. V was pared by 5 bases and J by 8 bases, with 18 bases between. Germline loops: CDR1 MNHEY, CDR2 SMNVEV (reference sequence). This CDR3 is CASSVNGRVSEKLFF. As DNA, the CDR3 is TGTGCCAGCAGTGTGAACGGCAGGGTGAGCGAAAAACTGTTTTTT.

The chain carries TRBV30 and TRBJ1-2; D gene ambiguous. CDR3 size: 13 residues. V was cut by 1 base and J by 4 bases, with 10 bases left in between. CDR1 and CDR2 from the germline V gene are GTSNPN and SVGIG (reference sequence). The CDR3 bases are TGTGCCTGGAGTGCGGAGCTATTCTATGGCTACACCTTC. Its translation: CAWSAELFYGYTF.